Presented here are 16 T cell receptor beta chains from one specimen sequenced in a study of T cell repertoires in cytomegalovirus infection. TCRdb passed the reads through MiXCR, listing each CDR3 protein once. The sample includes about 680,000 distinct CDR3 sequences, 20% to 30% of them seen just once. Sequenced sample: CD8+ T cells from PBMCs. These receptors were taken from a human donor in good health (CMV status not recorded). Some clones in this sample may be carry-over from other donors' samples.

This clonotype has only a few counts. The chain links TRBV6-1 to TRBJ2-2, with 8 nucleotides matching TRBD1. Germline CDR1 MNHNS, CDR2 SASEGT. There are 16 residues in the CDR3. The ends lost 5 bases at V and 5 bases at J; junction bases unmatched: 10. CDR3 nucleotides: TGTGCCAGCAGTCAAAGAGCAGGGGGCTTAACCGGGGAGCTGTTTTTT. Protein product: CASSQRAGGLTGELFF.

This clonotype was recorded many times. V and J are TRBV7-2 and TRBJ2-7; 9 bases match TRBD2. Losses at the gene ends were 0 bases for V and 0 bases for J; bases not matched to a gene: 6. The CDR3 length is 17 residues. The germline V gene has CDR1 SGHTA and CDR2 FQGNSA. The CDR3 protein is CASSLALSGGPSYEQYF. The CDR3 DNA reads TGTGCCAGCAGCTTAGCGCTCAGCGGGGGGCCCTCCTACGAGCAGTACTTC.

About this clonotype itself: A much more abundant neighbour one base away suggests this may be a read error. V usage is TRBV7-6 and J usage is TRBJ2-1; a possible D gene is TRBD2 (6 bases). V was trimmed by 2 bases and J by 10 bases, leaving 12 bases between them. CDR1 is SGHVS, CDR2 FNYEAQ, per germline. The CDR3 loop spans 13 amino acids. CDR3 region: CASSLFVGGEQFF. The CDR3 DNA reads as TGTGCCAGCAGCTTATTCGTGGGGGGAGAGCAGTTCTTC.

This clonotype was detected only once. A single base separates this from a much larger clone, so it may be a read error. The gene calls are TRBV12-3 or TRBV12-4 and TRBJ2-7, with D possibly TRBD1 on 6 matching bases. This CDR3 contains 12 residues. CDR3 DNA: TGTGTCAGCAGCAGGGGTCGGTACGAGCAGTACTTC. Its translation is CVSSRGRYEQYF.

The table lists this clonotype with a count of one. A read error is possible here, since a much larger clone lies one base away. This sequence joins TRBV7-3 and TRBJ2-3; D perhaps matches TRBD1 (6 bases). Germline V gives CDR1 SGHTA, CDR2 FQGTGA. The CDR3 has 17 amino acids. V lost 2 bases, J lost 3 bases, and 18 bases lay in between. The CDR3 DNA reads TGTGCCAGCAGCTTATTGGGGGCAGTGCCAGAAACAGATACGCAGTATTTT. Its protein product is CASSLLGAVPETDTQYF.

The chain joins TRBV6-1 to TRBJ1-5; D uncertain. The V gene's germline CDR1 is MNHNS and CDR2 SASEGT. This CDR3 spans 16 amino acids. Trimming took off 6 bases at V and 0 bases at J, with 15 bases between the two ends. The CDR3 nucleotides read TGTGCCAGCAGCCCACTGAAGGACTATAGCAATCAGCCCCAGCATTTT. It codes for CASSPLKDYSNQPQHF.

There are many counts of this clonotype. DNA of the CDR3: TGTGCCAGCAGGCAGGGGGCGAGGGAGACCCAGTACTTC. This encodes CASRQGARETQYF. The chain carries TRBV28 and TRBJ2-5, with 8 positions matching TRBD1. The germline V gene has CDR1 MDHEN and CDR2 SYDVKM. The trim removed 6 bases at V and 5 bases at J, leaving 5 bases unmatched. The CDR3 totals 13 residues.

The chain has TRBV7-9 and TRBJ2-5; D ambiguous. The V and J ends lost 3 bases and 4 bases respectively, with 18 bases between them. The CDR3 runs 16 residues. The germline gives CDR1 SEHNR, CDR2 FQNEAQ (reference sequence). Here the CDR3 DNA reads TGTGCCAGCAGCTTGCCCTGGTCCCCCGGTAGAGAGACCCAGTACTTC. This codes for CASSLPWSPGRETQYF.

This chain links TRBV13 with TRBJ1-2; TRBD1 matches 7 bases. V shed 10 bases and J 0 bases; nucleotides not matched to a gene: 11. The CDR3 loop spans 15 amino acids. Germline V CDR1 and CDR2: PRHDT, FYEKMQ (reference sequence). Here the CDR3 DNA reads TGTGCCACCCAGGACAGGCCTATAGCTAACTATGGCTACACCTTC. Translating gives CATQDRPIANYGYTF.

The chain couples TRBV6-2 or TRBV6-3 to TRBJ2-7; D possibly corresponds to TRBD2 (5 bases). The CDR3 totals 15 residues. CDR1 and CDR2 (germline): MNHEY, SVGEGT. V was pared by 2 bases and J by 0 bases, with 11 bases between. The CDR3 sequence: CASSYEDSSSYEQYV. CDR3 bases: TGTGCCAGCAGTTACGAGGACTCGAGCTCCTACGAGCAGTACGTC.

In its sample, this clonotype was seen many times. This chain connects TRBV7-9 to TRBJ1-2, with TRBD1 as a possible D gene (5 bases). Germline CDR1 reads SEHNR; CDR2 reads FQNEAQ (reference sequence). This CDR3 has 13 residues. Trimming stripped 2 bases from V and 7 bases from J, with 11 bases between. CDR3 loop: CASSLLGESGYTF. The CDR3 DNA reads TGTGCCAGCAGCTTACTGGGGGAAAGTGGCTACACCTTC.

CDR3 in DNA: TGTGCCAGCAGCCTAAACATAGCCTACGAGCAGTACGTC. It yields the protein CASSLNIAYEQYV. V is TRBV7-9 and J is TRBJ2-7; D uncertain. The CDR3 length is 13 residues. V was shortened by 5 bases and J by 2 bases, with 10 bases between the two germline ends. CDR1 is SEHNR, CDR2 FQNEAQ, per germline (reference sequence).

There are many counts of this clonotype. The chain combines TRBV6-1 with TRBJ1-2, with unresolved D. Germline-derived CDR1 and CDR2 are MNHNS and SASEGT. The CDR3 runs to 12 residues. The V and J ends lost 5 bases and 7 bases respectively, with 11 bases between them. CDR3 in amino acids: CASSPTTVGYTF. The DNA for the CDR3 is TGTGCCAGCAGTCCAACTACGGTTGGCTACACCTTC.

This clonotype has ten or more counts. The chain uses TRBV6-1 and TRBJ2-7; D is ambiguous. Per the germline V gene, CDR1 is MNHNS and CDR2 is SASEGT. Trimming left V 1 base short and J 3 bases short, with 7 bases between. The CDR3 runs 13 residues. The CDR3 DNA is TGTGCCAGCAGTGAAGGTCAGTTCTACGAGCAGTACGTC. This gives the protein CASSEGQFYEQYV.

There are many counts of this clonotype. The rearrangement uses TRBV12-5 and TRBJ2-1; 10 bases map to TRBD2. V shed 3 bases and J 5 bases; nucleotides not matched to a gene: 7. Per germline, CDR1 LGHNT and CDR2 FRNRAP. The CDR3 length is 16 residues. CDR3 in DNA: TGTGCTAGTGGTTTCGGCCGGCTAGCGGGGGACAATGAGCAGTTCTTC. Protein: CASGFGRLAGDNEQFF. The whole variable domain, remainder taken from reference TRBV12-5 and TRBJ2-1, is DARVTQTPRHKVTEMGQEVTMRCQPILGHNTVFWYRQTMMQGLELLAYFRNRAPLDDSGMPKDRFSAEMPDATLATLKIQPSEPRDSAVYFCASGFGRLAGDNEQFFGPGTRLTVL.

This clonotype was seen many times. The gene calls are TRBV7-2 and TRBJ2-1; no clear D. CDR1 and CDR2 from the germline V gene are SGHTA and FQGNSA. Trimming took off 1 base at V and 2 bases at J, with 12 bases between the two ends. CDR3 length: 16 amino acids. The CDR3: CASSLEALEAYNEQFF. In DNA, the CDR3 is TGTGCCAGCAGCTTAGAGGCCCTCGAGGCCTACAATGAGCAGTTCTTC. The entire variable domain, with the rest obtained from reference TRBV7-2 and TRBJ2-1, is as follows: GAGVSQSPSNKVTEKGKDVELRCDPISGHTALYWYRQSLGQGLEFLIYFQGNSAPDKSGLPSDRFSAERTGGSVSTLTIQRTQQEDSAVYLCASSLEALEAYNEQFFGPGTRLTVL.